Listed below are T cell receptor beta chains from one sample, sequenced in a study of control samples from healthy donors and cancer patients. Sequencing was performed with immunoSEQ multiplex PCR; in TCRdb, only in-frame clones are kept and a portion is missing. The repertoire holds under 200,000 clones, with approximately 94% as singletons. Sequenced: blood. The receptor set was obtained from a woman in her thirties or forties in good health. The CDR3 runs from the conserved cysteine through the conserved F or W. Each record gives: J gene, clone size, D gene, V gene, CDR3 protein, CDR3 DNA. A D gene is named only where the DNA matches it firmly. Clone size is not always given. Where it is, it says once, few, many or a class for expanded clones.

J gene: TRBJ2-6; clone size: once; D gene: .; V gene: TRBV6-2/TRBV6-3; CDR3 protein: CASSYSSSGANVLTF; CDR3 DNA: TGTGCCAGCAGTTACTCGTCCTCTGGGGCCAACGTCCTGACTTTC
J gene: TRBJ1-1; clone size: once; D gene: .; V gene: TRBV6-5; CDR3 protein: CASRGVNTEAFF; CDR3 DNA: TGTGCCAGCAGAGGTGTGAACACTGAAGCTTTCTTT
J gene: TRBJ1-4; clone size: .; D gene: TRBD1; V gene: TRBV10-3; CDR3 protein: CAISTGANEKLFF; CDR3 DNA: TGTGCCATCAGTACAGGGGCTAATGAAAAACTGTTTTTT
J gene: TRBJ2-2; clone size: .; D gene: .; V gene: TRBV23-1; CDR3 protein: CASTPRCPTDGWNTGELFF; CDR3 DNA: TGCGCCAGCACTCCCCGATGCCCCACGGACGGTTGGAACACCGGGGAGCTGTTTTTT
J gene: TRBJ2-1; clone size: .; D gene: .; V gene: TRBV7-2; CDR3 protein: CASSPGRLREQFF; CDR3 DNA: TGTGCCAGCAGCCCCGGACGTTTGCGGGAGCAGTTCTTC
J gene: TRBJ1-1; clone size: .; D gene: .; V gene: TRBV27; CDR3 protein: CASSLSMTGNTEAFF; CDR3 DNA: TGTGCCAGCAGTTTGTCCATGACGGGGAACACTGAAGCTTTCTTT
J gene: TRBJ2-7; clone size: .; D gene: TRBD2; V gene: TRBV5-1; CDR3 protein: CASSLEGGGYEQYF; CDR3 DNA: TGCGCCAGCAGCTTGGAGGGCGGGGGCTACGAGCAGTACTTC
J gene: TRBJ2-1; clone size: once; D gene: TRBD2; V gene: TRBV5-1; CDR3 protein: CASSLASSGSPALRYNEQFF; CDR3 DNA: TGCGCCAGCAGCTTGGCGTCTAGCGGGAGTCCTGCCCTGAGATACAATGAGCAGTTCTTC
J gene: TRBJ2-7; clone size: .; D gene: TRBD1; V gene: TRBV6-5; CDR3 protein: CASSSDRGGWEQYF; CDR3 DNA: TGTGCCAGCAGTTCGGACAGGGGAGGATGGGAGCAGTACTTC
J gene: TRBJ2-2; clone size: .; D gene: .; V gene: TRBV7-9; CDR3 protein: CASSLGSRYTGELFF; CDR3 DNA: TGTGCCAGCAGCTTAGGATCTAGGTACACCGGGGAGCTGTTTTTT
J gene: TRBJ2-3; clone size: .; D gene: TRBD2; V gene: TRBV5-1; CDR3 protein: CASSSLAGAADTQYF; CDR3 DNA: TGCGCCAGCAGCTCGCTAGCGGGAGCGGCAGATACGCAGTATTTT
J gene: TRBJ1-1; clone size: .; D gene: .; V gene: TRBV29-1; CDR3 protein: CSEKTGTEAFF; CDR3 DNA: TGCAGCGAGAAAACAGGGACTGAAGCTTTCTTT
J gene: TRBJ1-5; clone size: .; D gene: TRBD1; V gene: TRBV6-6; CDR3 protein: CASSYTGGWSDQPQHF; CDR3 DNA: TGTGCCAGCAGTTACACAGGGGGCTGGTCGGATCAGCCCCAGCATTTT
J gene: TRBJ2-3; clone size: .; D gene: .; V gene: TRBV7-2; CDR3 protein: CASSSFGGGSTDTQYF; CDR3 DNA: TGTGCCAGCAGCTCCTTTGGTGGCGGGAGCACAGATACGCAGTATTTT
J gene: TRBJ1-6; clone size: .; D gene: .; V gene: TRBV6-5; CDR3 protein: CASSLEERYNSPLHF; CDR3 DNA: TGTGCCAGCAGTTTGGAGGAACGCTATAATTCACCCCTCCACTTT
J gene: TRBJ2-1; clone size: .; D gene: .; V gene: TRBV9; CDR3 protein: CASSVRDGGSYNEQFF; CDR3 DNA: TGTGCCAGCAGCGTGAGGGACGGGGGCTCCTACAATGAGCAGTTCTTC
J gene: TRBJ2-1; clone size: once; D gene: TRBD1; V gene: TRBV5-4; CDR3 protein: CASSLGQGAYNEQFF; CDR3 DNA: TGTGCCAGCAGCTTGGGACAGGGCGCCTACAATGAGCAGTTCTTC
J gene: TRBJ2-1; clone size: once; D gene: .; V gene: TRBV30; CDR3 protein: CAWRGGGLPGEQFF; CDR3 DNA: TGTGCCTGGAGGGGCGGAGGTCTCCCAGGTGAGCAGTTCTTC
J gene: TRBJ2-7; clone size: .; D gene: .; V gene: TRBV3-1/TRBV3-2; CDR3 protein: CASSQDLVVAAEQYF; CDR3 DNA: TGTGCCAGCAGCCAAGATCTTGTGGTGGCGGCCGAGCAGTACTTC
J gene: TRBJ2-1; clone size: .; D gene: .; V gene: TRBV7-2; CDR3 protein: CASSSASVSYNEQFF; CDR3 DNA: TGTGCCAGCAGCTCGGCTAGCGTCTCCTACAATGAGCAGTTCTTC
J gene: TRBJ1-4; clone size: once; D gene: TRBD1; V gene: TRBV5-4; CDR3 protein: CASSGGQGGATNEKLFF; CDR3 DNA: TGTGCCAGCAGCGGCGGACAGGGTGGAGCAACTAATGAAAAACTGTTTTTT
J gene: TRBJ2-5; clone size: .; D gene: .; V gene: TRBV5-1; CDR3 protein: CASSPGTHSRQETQYF; CDR3 DNA: TGCGCCAGCAGCCCTGGGACACATAGTAGACAAGAGACCCAGTACTTC
J gene: TRBJ2-2; clone size: .; D gene: .; V gene: TRBV12-5; CDR3 protein: CASGLWGPGELFF; CDR3 DNA: TGTGCTAGTGGTTTGTGGGGCCCCGGGGAGCTGTTTTTT
J gene: TRBJ2-3; clone size: .; D gene: TRBD2; V gene: TRBV3-1/TRBV3-2; CDR3 protein: CASSRGGAGTDTQYF; CDR3 DNA: TGTGCCAGCAGCCGCGGGGGGGCGGGCACAGATACGCAGTATTTT
J gene: TRBJ2-5; clone size: .; D gene: TRBD1; V gene: TRBV7-7; CDR3 protein: CASSLDRGQETQYF; CDR3 DNA: TGTGCCAGCAGCTTGGACAGGGGACAAGAGACCCAGTACTTC
J gene: TRBJ2-2; clone size: .; D gene: .; V gene: TRBV1; CDR3 protein: CTSSRHLAGGPDTGELFF; CDR3 DNA: TGCACCAGCAGCCGACACCTAGCGGGAGGGCCGGACACCGGGGAGCTGTTTTTT
J gene: TRBJ1-5; clone size: .; D gene: .; V gene: TRBV30; CDR3 protein: CAWSVLTGPTQPQHF; CDR3 DNA: TGTGCCTGGAGTGTACTAACAGGGCCGACTCAGCCCCAGCATTTT
J gene: TRBJ1-2; clone size: once; D gene: .; V gene: TRBV2; CDR3 protein: CASGRDNYGYTF; CDR3 DNA: TGTGCCAGCGGACGGGATAACTATGGCTACACCTTC
J gene: TRBJ1-1; clone size: .; D gene: .; V gene: TRBV5-1; CDR3 protein: CASSPDTNKNTEAFF; CDR3 DNA: TGCGCCAGCAGCCCGGACACGAATAAGAACACTGAAGCTTTCTTT
J gene: TRBJ1-5; clone size: .; D gene: .; V gene: TRBV6-1; CDR3 protein: CASSEARARGDQPQHF; CDR3 DNA: TGTGCCAGCAGTGAAGCGAGGGCGCGTGGGGATCAGCCCCAACATTTT
J gene: TRBJ1-5; clone size: .; D gene: TRBD1; V gene: TRBV6-5; CDR3 protein: CASSSRGLWQPQHF; CDR3 DNA: TGTGCCAGCAGTAGCAGGGGGCTATGGCAGCCCCAGCATTTT
J gene: TRBJ2-3; clone size: .; D gene: TRBD2; V gene: TRBV5-4; CDR3 protein: CASSLGEGLAGYTQYF; CDR3 DNA: TGTGCCAGCAGCTTGGGGGAGGGACTAGCGGGATATACGCAGTATTTT
J gene: TRBJ2-1; clone size: .; D gene: .; V gene: TRBV3-1/TRBV3-2; CDR3 protein: CASSTTEQFF; CDR3 DNA: TGTGCCAGCAGCACGACAGAGCAGTTCTTC
J gene: TRBJ1-2; clone size: .; D gene: TRBD1; V gene: TRBV19; CDR3 protein: CASSDRGNYGYTF; CDR3 DNA: TGTGCCAGTAGTGACAGGGGAAACTATGGCTACACCTTC
J gene: TRBJ1-2; clone size: .; D gene: TRBD1; V gene: TRBV9; CDR3 protein: CASSVATGRQVRGYTF; CDR3 DNA: TGTGCCAGCAGCGTAGCGACAGGGCGGCAAGTTAGGGGCTACACCTTC
J gene: TRBJ2-7; clone size: .; D gene: .; V gene: TRBV7-2; CDR3 protein: CASSLAHGGTSYEQYF; CDR3 DNA: TGTGCCAGCAGCTTAGCACATGGAGGCACGTCCTACGAGCAGTACTTC
J gene: TRBJ1-1; clone size: .; D gene: .; V gene: TRBV5-1; CDR3 protein: CASGPGPRNTEAFF; CDR3 DNA: TGCGCCAGCGGACCGGGACCCAGGAACACTGAAGCTTTCTTT
J gene: TRBJ1-1; clone size: once; D gene: .; V gene: TRBV30; CDR3 protein: CAWERGLNTEAFF; CDR3 DNA: TGTGCCTGGGAGCGGGGGCTGAACACTGAAGCTTTCTTT
J gene: TRBJ2-3; clone size: .; D gene: TRBD1; V gene: TRBV19; CDR3 protein: CASSSYRGTDTQYF; CDR3 DNA: TGTGCCAGTAGTTCGTACAGGGGAACAGATACGCAGTATTTT
J gene: TRBJ1-2; clone size: .; D gene: .; V gene: TRBV19; CDR3 protein: CASTTGLRGYTF; CDR3 DNA: TGTGCCAGTACTACCGGCTTGCGAGGCTACACCTTC
J gene: TRBJ1-4; clone size: .; D gene: .; V gene: TRBV19; CDR3 protein: CASSERGTTNEKLFF; CDR3 DNA: TGTGCCAGTAGTGAGAGGGGTACAACTAATGAAAAACTGTTTTTT
J gene: TRBJ2-5; clone size: once; D gene: .; V gene: TRBV30; CDR3 protein: CAWSGLIGETQYF; CDR3 DNA: TGTGCCTGGAGCGGCCTGATAGGGGAGACCCAGTACTTC
J gene: TRBJ1-2; clone size: .; D gene: TRBD1; V gene: TRBV6-1; CDR3 protein: CASSETGGEDYGYTF; CDR3 DNA: TGTGCCAGCAGTGAGACAGGGGGAGAAGACTATGGCTACACCTTC
J gene: TRBJ2-2; clone size: .; D gene: .; V gene: TRBV19; CDR3 protein: CASLPTGRNTGELFF; CDR3 DNA: TGTGCCAGTCTTCCGACCGGGCGAAACACCGGGGAGCTGTTTTTT
J gene: TRBJ1-1; clone size: .; D gene: .; V gene: TRBV6-5; CDR3 protein: CASRQGSGTEAFF; CDR3 DNA: TGTGCCAGCAGGCAGGGAAGTGGCACTGAAGCTTTCTTT
J gene: TRBJ1-2; clone size: .; D gene: .; V gene: TRBV10-3; CDR3 protein: CAIREGEEANYGYTF; CDR3 DNA: TGTGCCATCAGGGAGGGGGAAGAGGCTAACTATGGCTACACCTTC
J gene: TRBJ1-5; clone size: once; D gene: TRBD1; V gene: TRBV10-3; CDR3 protein: CAISGDRANQPQHF; CDR3 DNA: TGTGCCATCAGTGGGGACAGGGCCAATCAGCCCCAGCATTTT
J gene: TRBJ2-1; clone size: .; D gene: .; V gene: TRBV7-2; CDR3 protein: CASASSRSYNEQFF; CDR3 DNA: TGTGCCAGCGCTTCTTCGCGCTCCTACAATGAGCAGTTCTTC
J gene: TRBJ1-5; clone size: .; D gene: .; V gene: TRBV27; CDR3 protein: CASSYDYRQPQHF; CDR3 DNA: TGTGCCAGCAGTTACGATTACCGACAGCCCCAGCATTTT
J gene: TRBJ2-2; clone size: .; D gene: TRBD1; V gene: TRBV5-5; CDR3 protein: CASSSLIDRAGELFF; CDR3 DNA: TGTGCCAGCAGCTCCCTAATAGACAGGGCCGGGGAGCTGTTTTTT
J gene: TRBJ1-1; clone size: .; D gene: TRBD1; V gene: TRBV7-3; CDR3 protein: CASSLNRGQQAEAFF; CDR3 DNA: TGTGCCAGCAGCTTAAACAGGGGGCAGCAGGCTGAAGCTTTCTTT
J gene: TRBJ2-2; clone size: .; D gene: .; V gene: TRBV24-1; CDR3 protein: CATSDPGRSTGELFF; CDR3 DNA: TGTGCCACCAGTGATCCAGGGCGAAGCACCGGGGAGCTGTTTTTT
J gene: TRBJ2-5; clone size: .; D gene: .; V gene: TRBV6-5; CDR3 protein: CASIPTGTFGETQYF; CDR3 DNA: TGTGCCAGCATCCCCACCGGGACTTTCGGAGAGACCCAGTACTTC
J gene: TRBJ2-7; clone size: .; D gene: .; V gene: TRBV5-5; CDR3 protein: CASNRGLLSSYEQYF; CDR3 DNA: TGTGCCAGCAACCGCGGACTCCTAAGCTCCTACGAGCAGTACTTC
J gene: TRBJ1-5; clone size: .; D gene: TRBD1; V gene: TRBV18; CDR3 protein: CASSPGRTGTPQHF; CDR3 DNA: TGTGCCAGCTCACCAGGGAGGACAGGAACGCCCCAGCATTTT
J gene: TRBJ2-1; clone size: once; D gene: TRBD2; V gene: TRBV19; CDR3 protein: CASSTLAGDPAYNEQFF; CDR3 DNA: TGTGCCAGTAGTACACTAGCGGGGGACCCCGCCTACAATGAGCAGTTCTTC
J gene: TRBJ2-3; clone size: once; D gene: TRBD2; V gene: TRBV3-1/TRBV3-2; CDR3 protein: CASSRGTSGGLAGDTQYF; CDR3 DNA: TGTGCCAGCAGCCGCGGGACTAGCGGGGGCCTGGCAGGGGATACGCAGTATTTT